Reported below is one TCR beta chain. As yet, its antigen is unknown. Germline is not matched at one junction end, which may reflect a read error. This sample's RNA came from whole unsorted tissue. More than 3 cm separated this lung sample from the edge of the tumor. A modified ARM-PCR protocol with three rounds of nested PCR amplified TCRbeta. TCRdb re-analysed the multiplex PCR reads in MiXCR, keeping a single row per CDR3 protein. The sample consists of 60,000 to 100,000 distinct CDR3 sequences, 76% of them appearing once. The CDR3 contains 16 residues. CDR1 is SGHNT and CDR2 is YENEEA in the germline V gene. The data were obtained in a study of tumor and adjacent non-tumor tissue in lung cancer. Study-wide findings and caveats: Significantly higher TCR diversity was found in tumor than normal lung. Tumor repertoires had a smaller top 100 clone share than normal lung.

The sample was distant non-tumor lung tissue. This rearrangement joins TRBV11-3 to TRBJ2-2; 9 nucleotides align to TRBD2. The receptor was isolated from a man aged 65 to 79 with non-small cell lung cancer. The CDR3 is CVSSSRAVAGAWELFF. CDR3 coding DNA: TGTGTCAGCAGCAGCCGGGCGGTAGCGGGGGCCTGGGAGCTGTTTTTT.